This T cell receptor (beta chain) originates from a study of shared clonotypes between healthy human individuals (dated by TCRdb to 2020 to 2022). In terms of the full investigation: The cohort included three men and a couple of women between 18 and 49 years of age. Different laboratories and diverse techniques were used to prepare libraries and sequence TCR repertoires, to increase sequencing depth and limit assay-specific biases. Between about 0.94 and 8.9 billion PBMCs per donor were obtained by leukapheresis. For each donor, CD4 naive and CD4 memory were each given three plates, CD8 naive was given two plates, and CD8 memory was given one plate. To estimate repertoire size and how much clonotypes are shared between individuals, the study performed deep sequencing of blood TCR repertoires from five healthy adults. The study at large found these results: Rarefaction of sorted-subset datasets indicated incomplete sequencing despite the large sequencing depth. When four donors were compared, the shared fraction of clonotypes was around 5% for naive CD4, 3.5% for naive CD8, about 2.5% for memory CD4, and around 0.4% for memory CD8. Sampling was limited to blood, and TCR repertoires in tissue likely differ from TCR repertoires in blood. Clonotypes shared by all four sorted-subset donors showed higher generation probabilities than non-shared clonotypes. Pairwise subsampling indicated that sequencing depth was expected to affect the degree of clonotype sharing among donors. Because the study included only a small number of donors, the genetic and exposure-history diversity represented was limited. Naive subsets generally had larger estimated clonotype richness than memory subsets did.

Of note for this clone: The specificity of this receptor is unknown. There are no base qualities to consult, and no much larger clone falls within one base.

TCR CDR3 regions were amplified from genomic DNA by multiplex PCR using the deep immunoSEQ assay. Extracted genomic DNA from each cell subset was spread evenly across all wells of several immunoSEQ 96-well plates, with each plate serving as a replicate. Each replicate PCR for sorted subsets received about 220 ng genomic DNA, equal to 30,000 or so T cell genomes. The purified libraries were quantified using a Qubit 3.0 fluorometer, sized with a Bioanalyzer 2100, and then quantified again using the KAPA Library Quantification kit. Every immunoSEQ 96-well plate was sequenced on a dedicated single-read 150-cycle Illumina NextSeq 550 flow cell. The authors' analysis ran thus. Because the immunoSEQ output included only junctional sequences and no quality scores, the filtering could not be the same as the filtering used for full-length reads. Sequences were annotated with PyIR, a Python wrapper for IgBLAST v1.9, using IMGT germline references to assign V/J genes and CDR3. Any read was removed if the V/J assignment was weak (E-value above 1e-6), the CDR3 was missing, or the read contained stop codons, out-of-frame junctions, or ambiguous translated residues. V3J clonotypes were defined by identical inferred V gene, J gene, and CDR3 amino acid sequence. To compute the percentage overlap between repertoires, the number of shared unique clonotypes was divided by the size of the smaller repertoire. RTK rarefaction, the Chao1 estimator, and Recon v2.1 estimates of unobserved clonotypes were used to assess repertoire richness. Generation probabilities were computed with OLGA for all TCRbeta clonotypes obtained by the gDNA method from a handful of donors. The source is immuneACCESS, and TCRdb retained only in-frame sequences with V and J called. Part of the clones is not carried over; for the studies checked, unresolved V genes explain less than half of this, and the remainder is unexplained. For V, J and clone size, that table is used; D and trimming come from the DNA. Within this sample are millions of clones, with about 95% of them counted one time only. In total, the top ten clones hold 0.13% of the sample.

Donors were healthy HIV-negative adults with no recently reported acute infections or vaccinations. Every donor was a Caucasian adult living in Nashville, Tennessee, USA. CD4+ T cells were enriched by magnetic negative selection; naive cells were then positively selected on CD45RA, and the negative fraction formed the memory subset. After blood collection by leukapheresis, PBMCs were isolated using Ficoll-Histopaque density gradient centrifugation and then cryopreserved in the vapor phase of liquid nitrogen. Purity and quantity of every magnetically sorted T cell population were checked by analytical flow cytometry. Genomic DNA was isolated from each sorted fraction and quantified by UV absorbance on a Nanodrop 2000c. From the germline V gene, CDR1 is LGHNA and CDR2 is YSLEER. The CDR3, from cysteine to phenylalanine, totals 15 residues. Only the CDR3 part of the read is kept: 45 bases, read in frame from the first base. V loses 0 bases of germline sequence and J loses 3 bases, and the interval between the two ends is 9 bases.

The receptor was derived from a young man in good health. What was sequenced was naive CD4+ T cells sorted from blood. Sample cell subset or site, as interpreted from the label and publication: CD45RA+ positively selected. The rearranged segments are TRBV4-3 and TRBJ1-5, with the D segment identity uncertain. The DNA sequence follows: TGCGCCAGCAGCCAAGATTGGGAGAACAATCAGCCCCAGCATTTT. Its protein reads: CASSQDWENNQPQHF.